The rows below give T cell receptor beta chains drawn from one sample of a study of OX40 agonist ivuxolimab in advanced cancers. The table came from immunoSEQ multiplex PCR; TCRdb's copy has only in-frame clones and leaves some out. There are approximately 82,000 clones in the sample; around nine tenths occur only once, and 0.65% lies in the top ten. The sequencing used CD4+ or CD8+ T cells sorted from blood, collected in a trial of the OX40 agonist ivuxolimab. These receptors originate from an adult with an advanced solid tumor such as melanoma, head and neck, liver or kidney cancer. Each CDR3 is given with its conserved first and last residue. The D gene is left open where the match is weak. The size of a clone is reported for some rows only, either as once, few or many, or as a class for expanded clones.

D gene,J gene,V gene,clone size,CDR3 DNA,CDR3 protein
TRBD1,TRBJ2-3,TRBV12-5,-,TGTGCTAGTGGTCGGGACAGCCCCCCGGGTACGCAGTATTTT,CASGRDSPPGTQYF
-,TRBJ2-7,TRBV7-6,-,TGTGCCAGCAGCCTAAGGACAGACGGGATTTACGAGCAGTACTTC,CASSLRTDGIYEQYF
-,TRBJ2-7,TRBV30,-,TGTGCCTGGACCGGATCGGGGGTCGGCGAGCAGTACTTC,CAWTGSGVGEQYF
-,TRBJ2-1,TRBV14,once,TGTGCCAGCAGCCCCCGGTTTGTGGGGGGTGAGCAGTTCTTC,CASSPRFVGGEQFF
-,TRBJ2-3,TRBV2,-,TGTGCCAGCAGTGGACTAGCAGATACGCAGTATTTT,CASSGLADTQYF
-,TRBJ1-5,TRBV11-3,-,TGTGCCAGCAGCTTGGGTAGCAATCAGCCCCAGCATTTT,CASSLGSNQPQHF
-,TRBJ2-3,TRBV18,-,TGTGCCAGCTCACCCTCTTACGGGGGAGTCACAGATACGCAGTATTTT,CASSPSYGGVTDTQYF
-,TRBJ1-6,TRBV25-1,-,TGTGCCAGCAGTGAATACCAGCCAGGGACACTCCTCCACTTT,CASSEYQPGTLLHF
-,TRBJ1-1,TRBV7-9,-,TGTGCCAGCAGCTTTTCTTTCGGACGTGGCGGGGGTGAAACTGAAGCTTTCTTT,CASSFSFGRGGGETEAFF
-,TRBJ2-2,TRBV11-3,-,TGTGCCAGCAGCTTAGATGTCACGGGATCGGGCGAGGTGTTTTTT,CASSLDVTGSGEVFF
TRBD2,TRBJ2-7,TRBV5-1,-,TGCGCCAGCAGCTTAGGACTAGCGGGACCCTACGAGCAGTACTTC,CASSLGLAGPYEQYF
-,TRBJ2-2,TRBV19,once,TGTGCCAGTAGTATTGGGCAGCCGAACACCGGGGAGCTGTTTTTT,CASSIGQPNTGELFF
TRBD1,TRBJ2-3,TRBV7-7,-,TGTGCTAGCAGCTTGGGGACAGCGTATACGCAGTATTTT,CASSLGTAYTQYF
TRBD2,TRBJ2-2,TRBV6-5,-,TGTGCCAGCAAGACACTAGCGACAACCGGGGAGCTGTTTTTT,CASKTLATTGELFF
-,TRBJ2-2,TRBV18,-,TGTGCCAGCTCACCAAATGAGGGGGGACGAACCGGGGAGCTGTTTTTT,CASSPNEGGRTGELFF
-,TRBJ2-2,TRBV2,few,TGTGCCAGCAGTCGACAGTCCGGGGAGCTGTTTTTT,CASSRQSGELFF
TRBD1,TRBJ1-4,TRBV6-1,-,TGTGCCAGCAGTGAACCACAGGGGTACGGTAATGAAAAACTGTTTTTT,CASSEPQGYGNEKLFF
-,TRBJ1-4,TRBV5-4,-,TGTGCCAGCAGACATCCCAGGGAACGGGGTGAAAAACTGTTTTTT,CASRHPRERGEKLFF
-,TRBJ2-3,TRBV4-1,once,TGCGCCAGCAGCCAAGAGGGCGGACGGCCTAGCACAGATACGCAGTATTTT,CASSQEGGRPSTDTQYF
-,TRBJ2-1,TRBV19,once,TGTGCCAGTAGTATCCCCAGTTACAATGAGCAGTTCTTC,CASSIPSYNEQFF
-,TRBJ1-3,TRBV6-6,once,TGTGCCAGCACGGGGAGTGGAAACACCATATATTTT,CASTGSGNTIYF
TRBD2,TRBJ2-2,TRBV11-3,-,TGTGCCAGCAGCCAGCGCGGGGGGAACACCGGGGAGCTGTTTTTT,CASSQRGGNTGELFF
TRBD2,TRBJ2-1,TRBV9,-,TGTGCCAGCAGCGAGCGCCTGGGCAGCGGGAGGGAGTCCTCTGAGCAGTTCTTC,CASSERLGSGRESSEQFF
-,TRBJ1-6,TRBV27,-,TGTGCCTCTAAGGGACAATATAATTCACCCCTCCACTTT,CASKGQYNSPLHF
TRBD1,TRBJ2-5,TRBV18,-,TGTGCCAGCTCACCAACAGGGGGCGAAGGAGAGACCCAGTACTTC,CASSPTGGEGETQYF
TRBD2,TRBJ2-3,TRBV10-2,-,TGCGCCAGCAGTTGGACTAGCGGGAGTGGAGGGACAGATACGCAGTATTTT,CASSWTSGSGGTDTQYF
-,TRBJ2-3,TRBV7-7,-,TGTGCTAGCAGCTTAGCCCACGGGGCAGATACGCAGTATTTT,CASSLAHGADTQYF
TRBD2,TRBJ2-1,TRBV5-1,once,TGCGCCAGCAGCCCCCCGGGGGGGTCCTTGAATGAGCAGTTCTTC,CASSPPGGSLNEQFF
-,TRBJ1-4,TRBV27,-,TGTGCCAGCAGTTTATCAGGGGGTTCTAATGAAAAACTGTTTTTT,CASSLSGGSNEKLFF
-,TRBJ2-3,TRBV5-1,-,TGCGCCAGCAGCTCTTTTGGGGGGACTCCCACAGATACGCAGTATTTT,CASSSFGGTPTDTQYF
-,TRBJ1-2,TRBV6-1,-,TGTGCCAGCCAGGTTGGGGGGCACTATGGCTACACCTTC,CASQVGGHYGYTF
-,TRBJ1-5,TRBV27,once,TGTGCCAGCAGTCCGGGTCTCGGCAATCAGCCCCAGCATTTT,CASSPGLGNQPQHF
-,TRBJ2-2,TRBV18,-,TGTGCCAGCTCACCATATCCGTTCCCCGGGGAGCTGTTTTTT,CASSPYPFPGELFF
-,TRBJ1-1,TRBV5-6,-,TGTGCCAGCAGCTTGAGGCGAACCGGGGGCGCGAGGAACACTGAAGCTTTCTTT,CASSLRRTGGARNTEAFF
TRBD1,TRBJ1-4,TRBV9,-,TGTGCCAGCAGCGAGTCGACAGGGAGGAATGAAAAACTGTTTTTT,CASSESTGRNEKLFF
-,TRBJ2-3,TRBV19,-,TGTGCCAGTAGTTTGTGGGGGCAGACTAGCACAGATACGCAGTATTTT,CASSLWGQTSTDTQYF
-,TRBJ2-3,TRBV29-1,-,TGCAGCGTTGTATCAGATACGCAGTATTTT,CSVVSDTQYF
TRBD2,TRBJ2-1,TRBV5-4,-,TGTGCCAGCAGCTTGGCAACTAGCGGAACTAACTACAATGAGCAGTTCTTC,CASSLATSGTNYNEQFF
TRBD1,TRBJ2-1,TRBV7-3,-,TGTGCCAGCAGCTTAGGGGGACAGGGCATCAATGAGCAGTTCTTC,CASSLGGQGINEQFF
-,TRBJ1-1,TRBV6-5,-,TGTGCCAGCAGACCTAACGTTGCCGCTGAAGCTTTCTTT,CASRPNVAAEAFF
TRBD2,TRBJ2-7,TRBV7-9,-,TGTGCCAGCAGCGGAATAGGGGCGGGAGTTTTCGGCGAGCAGTACTTC,CASSGIGAGVFGEQYF
-,TRBJ1-2,TRBV11-3,-,TGTGCCAGCAGCTTAGATCGGGGCTATGGCTACACCTTC,CASSLDRGYGYTF
-,TRBJ2-2,TRBV9,-,TGTGCCAGCAGCGTAGTGCTCACCGGGGAGCTGTTTTTT,CASSVVLTGELFF
-,TRBJ2-5,TRBV5-1,-,TGCGCCAGCAGCTTGACGTTCGGGGCCCAAGAGACCCAGTACTTC,CASSLTFGAQETQYF
-,TRBJ2-2,TRBV9,-,TGTGCCAGCAGCAAACTTGACGGGCCGAACACCGGGGAGCTGTTTTTT,CASSKLDGPNTGELFF
-,TRBJ1-2,TRBV27,-,TGTGCCAGCAGGACCTCGGGACTCCCTATCCATTATGGCTACACCTTC,CASRTSGLPIHYGYTF
-,TRBJ1-2,TRBV2,-,TGTGCCAGCAGCGACGGGGGCCAAGGCTACACCTTC,CASSDGGQGYTF
TRBD1,TRBJ1-2,TRBV5-1,-,TGCGCCAGCAGGACCGGGACAGATAGGACAGGGGATGGCTACACCTTC,CASRTGTDRTGDGYTF
-,TRBJ2-2,TRBV9,-,TGTGCCAGCAGTGACGTGGGCCTGAGCACCGGGGAGCTGTTTTTT,CASSDVGLSTGELFF
-,TRBJ1-1,TRBV15,-,TGTGCCACCAGCAGAGATTTTAGGGTAGGATGGACTGAAGCTTTCTTT,CATSRDFRVGWTEAFF
-,TRBJ2-5,TRBV6-1,-,TGTGCCAGCCTAAGCGTGGGGAGGGAGACCCAGTACTTC,CASLSVGRETQYF
-,TRBJ2-3,TRBV18,-,TGTGCCAGCTCACCCCCCAGGGGGGACGGAACAGATACGCAGTATTTT,CASSPPRGDGTDTQYF
-,TRBJ1-2,TRBV7-9,once,TGTGCCGGCAGGAGTGCTGGGGACTATGGCTACACCTTC,CAGRSAGDYGYTF
TRBD2,TRBJ2-3,TRBV30,-,TGTGCCTGGAGGGGGGGGACTAGCACAGATACGCAGTATTTT,CAWRGGTSTDTQYF
-,TRBJ2-2,TRBV10-1,-,TGCGCCAGCAGTCAGTTGTCCGGGGAGCTGTTTTTT,CASSQLSGELFF